These T cell receptor beta chains were read from a single sample in a study of cytomegalovirus exposure and HLA in healthy donors. The table came from immunoSEQ multiplex PCR; TCRdb's copy has only in-frame clones and leaves some out. Altogether about 130,000 clones are present, approximately 79% being singletons, with the ten largest covering more than 3.5%. The sample comprised PBMCs. Every receptor here comes from a man between 18 and 35 years old in good health and CMV-seropositive. Both conserved end residues are part of each CDR3. A D gene is named only where the DNA matches it firmly. Only part of the rows carry a size: once, few, many, or a class if the clone is expanded.

CDR3nt	CDR3aa	abundance	d_gene	v_gene	j_gene
TGTGCCAGCAGCTTAGTTACAGCGGGGACCTCGAACACCGGGGAGCTGTTTTTT	CASSLVTAGTSNTGELFF	once	TRBD2	TRBV11-2	TRBJ2-2
TGTGCCAGCGGGGACACGCTCTACGAGCAGTACTTC	CASGDTLYEQYF	-	-	TRBV6-1	TRBJ2-7
TGTGCCAGCAGCTTATTGGCGGGCCCTGAAGCTTTCTTT	CASSLLAGPEAFF	-	-	TRBV11-1	TRBJ1-1
TGTGCCAGCAGTGTGCTACTGAGCTCCTACAATGAGCAGTTCTTC	CASSVLLSSYNEQFF	few	-	TRBV6-4	TRBJ2-1
TGCGCCAGCAGCCAAGTGCAGGGGGAGCAGTACTTC	CASSQVQGEQYF	-	TRBD1	TRBV4-1	TRBJ2-5
TGTGCCAGCAGCTTAGATCTCGGGGGGGAGACCCAGTACTTC	CASSLDLGGETQYF	-	TRBD2	TRBV11-2	TRBJ2-5
TGTGCCAGCAGCTTTAGCCTTGGCGGGAGATTCACCGGGGAGCTGTTTTTT	CASSFSLGGRFTGELFF	-	TRBD2	TRBV7-9	TRBJ2-2
TGCGCCAGCACTGGATTAGGGGTAACTGAAGCTTTCTTT	CASTGLGVTEAFF	-	-	TRBV4-3	TRBJ1-1
TGTGCCAGCAGCGGCGGATCTAGCGGGATTTCAGATACGCAGTATTTT	CASSGGSSGISDTQYF	-	TRBD2	TRBV4-2	TRBJ2-3
TGTGCCAGCAGCCCCCGAGGAAGCTTTAACACTGAAGCTTTCTTT	CASSPRGSFNTEAFF	-	-	TRBV5-6	TRBJ1-1
TGTGCCAGCGGTCGAGCGGGGGCGTACCAAGAGACCCAGTACTTC	CASGRAGAYQETQYF	-	TRBD2	TRBV6-5	TRBJ2-5
TGCAGCGCTTATGGAGCTAGCACTGAAGCTTTCTTT	CSAYGASTEAFF	few	-	TRBV29-1	TRBJ1-1
TGTGCCAGCAGCCGCCTGATCGGTGACTATGGCTACACCTTC	CASSRLIGDYGYTF	-	-	TRBV7-9	TRBJ1-2
TGCGCCAGCAGCTTGGAGGGGACAGGTCTAGGGACCCAGTACTTC	CASSLEGTGLGTQYF	few	TRBD1	TRBV5-1	TRBJ2-5
TGTGCCAGCAGGCGGGGATCCCCCAACTACGAGCAGTACTTC	CASRRGSPNYEQYF	few	-	TRBV27	TRBJ2-7
TGTGCCAGCAATCTGGCGGGGGGCCCTCAAGAGACCCAGTACTTC	CASNLAGGPQETQYF	once	TRBD2	TRBV6-1	TRBJ2-5